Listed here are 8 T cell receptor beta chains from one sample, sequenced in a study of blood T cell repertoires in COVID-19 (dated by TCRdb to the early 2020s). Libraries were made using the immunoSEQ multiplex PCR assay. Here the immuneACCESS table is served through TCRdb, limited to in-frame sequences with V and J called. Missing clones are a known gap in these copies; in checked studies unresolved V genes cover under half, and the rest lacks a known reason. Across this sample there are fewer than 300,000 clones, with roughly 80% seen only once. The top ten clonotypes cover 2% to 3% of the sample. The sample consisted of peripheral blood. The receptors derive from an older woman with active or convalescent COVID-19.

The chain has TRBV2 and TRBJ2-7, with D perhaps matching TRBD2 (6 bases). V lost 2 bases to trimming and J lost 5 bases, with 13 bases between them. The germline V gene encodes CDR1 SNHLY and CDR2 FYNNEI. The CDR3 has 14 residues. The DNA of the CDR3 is TGTGCCAGCAGTGAATCGGGAGTCAGGAACGAGCAGTACTTC. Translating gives CASSESGVRNEQYF. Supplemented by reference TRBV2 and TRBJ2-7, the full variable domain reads EPEVTQTPSHQVTQMGQEVILRCVPISNHLYFYWYRQILGQKVEFLVSFYNNEISEKSEIFDDQFSVERPDGSNFTLKIRSTKLEDSAMYFCASSESGVRNEQYFGPGTRLTVT.

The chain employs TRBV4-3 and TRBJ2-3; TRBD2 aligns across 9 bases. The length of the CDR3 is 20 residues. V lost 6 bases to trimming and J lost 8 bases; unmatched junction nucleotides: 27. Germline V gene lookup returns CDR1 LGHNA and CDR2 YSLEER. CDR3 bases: TGCGCCAGCAGGCGGCGGCATGTTGGTAGCGGGGGCTCCGGGAGGGGTACGCAGTATTTT. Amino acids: CASRRRHVGSGGSGRGTQYF.

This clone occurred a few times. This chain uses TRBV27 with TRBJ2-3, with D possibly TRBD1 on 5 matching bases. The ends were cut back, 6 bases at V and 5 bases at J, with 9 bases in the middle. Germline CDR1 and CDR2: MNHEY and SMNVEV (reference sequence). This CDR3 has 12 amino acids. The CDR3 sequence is CASSRRGDTQYF. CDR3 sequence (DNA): TGTGCCAGCAGCCGTAGGGGAGATACGCAGTATTTT.

CDR3 in DNA: TGTGCCAGCAGCTCCATGGACAGGGCGGCCACCTTC. It specifies CASSSMDRAATF. The chain employs TRBV7-2 and TRBJ1-2; 8 bases are a match to TRBD1. Trimming at V came to 4 bases and at J to 13 bases, leaving 8 bases not matched to a gene. Germline assignment: CDR1 SGHTA and CDR2 FQGNSA. The CDR3 covers 12 residues.

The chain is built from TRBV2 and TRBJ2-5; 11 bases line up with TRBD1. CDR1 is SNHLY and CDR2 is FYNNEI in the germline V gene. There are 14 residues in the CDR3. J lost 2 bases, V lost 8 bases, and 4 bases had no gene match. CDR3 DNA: TGTGCCAGCGAAGGACAGGGGGCTCAAGAGACCCAGTACTTC. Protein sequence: CASEGQGAQETQYF.

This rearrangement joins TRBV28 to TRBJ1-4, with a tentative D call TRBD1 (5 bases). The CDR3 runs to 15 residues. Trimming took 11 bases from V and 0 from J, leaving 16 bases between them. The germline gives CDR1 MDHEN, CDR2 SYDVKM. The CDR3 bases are TGTGCCTCTGCGGGGCTGGGGGCAACTAATGAAAAACTGTTTTTT. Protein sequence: CASAGLGATNEKLFF.

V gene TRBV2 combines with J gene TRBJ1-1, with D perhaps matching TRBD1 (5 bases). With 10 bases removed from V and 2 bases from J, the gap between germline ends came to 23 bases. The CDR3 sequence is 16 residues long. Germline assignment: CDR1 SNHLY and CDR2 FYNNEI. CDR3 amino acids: CATGGRGSMRNTEAFF. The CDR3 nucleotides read TGTGCCACCGGGGGACGAGGGAGTATGAGAAACACTGAAGCTTTCTTT.

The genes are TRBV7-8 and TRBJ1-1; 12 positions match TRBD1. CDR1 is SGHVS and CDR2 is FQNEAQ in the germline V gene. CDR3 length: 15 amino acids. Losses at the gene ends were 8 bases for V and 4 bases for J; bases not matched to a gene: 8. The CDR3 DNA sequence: TGTGCCAGCGGAGGGACAGGGGGCAGGGGCACTGAAGCTTTCTTT. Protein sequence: CASGGTGGRGTEAFF.